This TCR beta chain was recovered during a study of neoadjuvant nivolumab and ipilimumab in lung cancer. Study context: The combination arm added day-1 ipilimumab 1 mg/kg to nivolumab 3 mg/kg on days 1, 15, 29. Broader study findings: Only a small number of samples underwent TCR sequencing.

CDR3 size: 15 residues. The germline CDR1 and CDR2 sequences are SGHRS and YFSETQ. V was pared by 0 bases and J by 7 bases, with 13 bases between. The method was immunoSEQ multiplex PCR; TCRdb's version includes in-frame clones alone and lacks a portion of them. Among some 43,000 clones listed, 85% to 90% were seen once. Points on this clone: No antigen is known for it.

The TCR was taken from an adult with non-small cell lung cancer. Some clones in this sample may be carry-over from other donors' samples. This rearrangement joins TRBV5-1 to TRBJ1-4; a possible D gene is TRBD1 (5 bases). Specimen: blood, collected before neoadjuvant nivolumab, alone or with ipilimumab. The chain's CDR3 is CASSLDGGNLEKLFF. As DNA, the CDR3 is TGCGCCAGCAGCTTGGATGGGGGTAATCTTGAAAAACTGTTTTTT.